This T cell receptor beta chain came from a study of cytomegalovirus exposure and HLA in healthy donors. Overall study context: A data release that came early held 80 million or so unique TCRs from HLA-typed donors. The study, taken as a whole, reports: Several of the most significant clusters were apparently associated with common viral pathogens in a later analysis. In a later analysis, donors in an Asian-associated ancestry cluster reportedly had fewer N-insertions in productive TCRs than the cohort mean. Rare TCR sequences dominated, though some public TCRs recurred in many donors.

CDR3 size: 15 residues. Germline V lookup: CDR1 SNHLY, CDR2 FYNNEI. V trimming: 5 bases; J trimming: 6 bases; junction bases outside the gene matches: 5. This clone was detected a few times. The antigen is not known. The PCR employed 60 Vbeta primers together with 13 Jbeta primers. Sequencing used immunoSEQ multiplex PCR; TCRdb keeps in-frame clones, though not all of them. The sample records around 210,000 clones, roughly four fifths being singletons. The chain couples TRBV2 to TRBJ1-4; 11 bases match TRBD1. The sequencing input was PBMCs. This sequence was found in a middle-aged woman in good health and CMV-seronegative. In DNA, the CDR3 is TGTGCCAGCAGTTATGGGACAGGGGGGTATGAAAAACTGTTTTTT. As protein: CASSYGTGGYEKLFF.